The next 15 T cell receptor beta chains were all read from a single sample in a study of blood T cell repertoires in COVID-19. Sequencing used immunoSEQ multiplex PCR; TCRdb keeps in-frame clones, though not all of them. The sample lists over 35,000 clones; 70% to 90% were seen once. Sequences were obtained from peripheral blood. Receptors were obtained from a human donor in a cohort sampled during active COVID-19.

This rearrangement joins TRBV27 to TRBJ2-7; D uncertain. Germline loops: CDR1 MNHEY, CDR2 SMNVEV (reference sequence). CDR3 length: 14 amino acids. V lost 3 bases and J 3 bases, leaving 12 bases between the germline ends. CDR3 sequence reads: CASSFRIAGYEQYF. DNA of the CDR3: TGTGCCAGCAGTTTCCGGATAGCCGGCTACGAGCAGTACTTC.

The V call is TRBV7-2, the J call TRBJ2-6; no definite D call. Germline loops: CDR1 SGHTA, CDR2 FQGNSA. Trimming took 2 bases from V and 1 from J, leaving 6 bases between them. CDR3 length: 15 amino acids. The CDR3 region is CASSLSASGANVLTF. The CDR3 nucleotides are TGTGCCAGCAGCTTATCAGCGTCTGGGGCCAACGTCCTGACTTTC.

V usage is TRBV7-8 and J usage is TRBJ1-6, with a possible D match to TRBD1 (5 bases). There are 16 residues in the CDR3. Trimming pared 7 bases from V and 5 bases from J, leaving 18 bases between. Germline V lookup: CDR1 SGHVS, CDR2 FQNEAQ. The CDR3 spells CASTLLAGTNNSPLHF. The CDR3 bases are TGTGCCAGCACCCTCTTAGCAGGGACTAATAATTCACCCCTCCACTTT.

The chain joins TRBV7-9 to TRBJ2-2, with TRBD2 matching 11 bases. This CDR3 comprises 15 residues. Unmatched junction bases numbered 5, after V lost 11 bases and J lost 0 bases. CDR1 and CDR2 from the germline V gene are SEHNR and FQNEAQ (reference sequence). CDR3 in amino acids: CAPSGGPANTGELFF. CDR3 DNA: TGTGCCCCTAGCGGGGGGCCAGCGAACACCGGGGAGCTGTTTTTT.

The CDR3 here is CASSPDRAPTNEKLFF. The CDR3 coding sequence is TGTGCCAGCAGCCCGGACAGGGCCCCAACTAATGAAAAACTGTTTTTT. This rearrangement joins TRBV27 to TRBJ1-4, with TRBD1 matching 8 bases. The CDR3 loop spans 16 amino acids. The V gene's germline CDR1 is MNHEY and CDR2 SMNVEV (reference sequence). J gave up 0 bases and V 6 bases, and 6 bases lay outside the gene matches.

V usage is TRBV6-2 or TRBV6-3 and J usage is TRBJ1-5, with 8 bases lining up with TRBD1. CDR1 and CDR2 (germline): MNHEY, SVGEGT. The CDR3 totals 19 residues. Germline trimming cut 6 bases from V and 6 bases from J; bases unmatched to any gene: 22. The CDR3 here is CASSQGRRTGLNGGQPQHF. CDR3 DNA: TGTGCCAGCAGCCAAGGCAGGAGGACAGGGCTAAACGGTGGTCAGCCCCAGCATTTT.

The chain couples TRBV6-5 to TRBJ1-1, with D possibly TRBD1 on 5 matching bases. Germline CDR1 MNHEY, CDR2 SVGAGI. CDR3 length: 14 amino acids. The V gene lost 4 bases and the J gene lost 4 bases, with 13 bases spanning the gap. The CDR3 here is CASSSEGMSTEAFF. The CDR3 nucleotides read TGTGCCAGCAGTTCGGAGGGGATGAGCACTGAAGCTTTCTTT.

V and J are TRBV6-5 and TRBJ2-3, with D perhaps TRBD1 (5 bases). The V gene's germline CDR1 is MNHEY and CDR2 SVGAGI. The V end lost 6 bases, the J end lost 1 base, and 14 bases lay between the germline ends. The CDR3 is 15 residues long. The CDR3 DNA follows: TGTGCCAGCAGAGATCAACAGGTCGGCACAGATACGCAGTATTTT. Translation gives CASRDQQVGTDTQYF.

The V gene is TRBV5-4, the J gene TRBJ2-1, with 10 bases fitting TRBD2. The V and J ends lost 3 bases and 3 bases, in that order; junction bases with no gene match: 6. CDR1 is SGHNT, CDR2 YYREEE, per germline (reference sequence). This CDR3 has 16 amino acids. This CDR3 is CASSYPSGGFYNEQFF. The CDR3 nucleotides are TGTGCCAGCAGCTACCCTAGCGGGGGATTCTACAATGAGCAGTTCTTC.

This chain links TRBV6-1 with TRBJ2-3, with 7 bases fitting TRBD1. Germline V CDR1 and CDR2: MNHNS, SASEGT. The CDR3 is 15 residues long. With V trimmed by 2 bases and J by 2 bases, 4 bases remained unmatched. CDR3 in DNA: TGTGCCAGCAGTGAACGGGACAGATACACAGATACGCAGTATTTT. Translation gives CASSERDRYTDTQYF.

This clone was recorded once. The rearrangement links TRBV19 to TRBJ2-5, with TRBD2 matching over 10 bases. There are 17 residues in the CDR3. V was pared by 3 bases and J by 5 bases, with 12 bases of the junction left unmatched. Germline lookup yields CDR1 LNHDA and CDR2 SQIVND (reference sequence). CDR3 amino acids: CASSITSGGAYGETQYF. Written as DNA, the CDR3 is TGTGCCAGTAGTATCACCAGCGGGGGGGCTTACGGTGAGACCCAGTACTTC.

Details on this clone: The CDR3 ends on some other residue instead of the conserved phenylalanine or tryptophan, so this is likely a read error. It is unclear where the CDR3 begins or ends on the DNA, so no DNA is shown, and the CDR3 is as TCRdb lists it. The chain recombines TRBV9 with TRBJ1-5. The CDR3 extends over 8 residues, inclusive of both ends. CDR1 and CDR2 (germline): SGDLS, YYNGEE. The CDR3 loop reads CASSVASG.

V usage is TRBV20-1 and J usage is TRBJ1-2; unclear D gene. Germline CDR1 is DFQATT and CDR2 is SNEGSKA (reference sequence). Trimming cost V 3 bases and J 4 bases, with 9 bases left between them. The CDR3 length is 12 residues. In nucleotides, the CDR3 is TGCAGTGCTAGTGACTTCTCCTATGGCTACACCTTC. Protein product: CSASDFSYGYTF.

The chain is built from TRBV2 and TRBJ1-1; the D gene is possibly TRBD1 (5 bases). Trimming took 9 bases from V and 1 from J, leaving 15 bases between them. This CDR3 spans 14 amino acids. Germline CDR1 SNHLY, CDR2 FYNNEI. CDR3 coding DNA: TGTGCCAGTAGAAGGGACTTTCCGAACACTGAAGCTTTCTTT. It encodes CASRRDFPNTEAFF.

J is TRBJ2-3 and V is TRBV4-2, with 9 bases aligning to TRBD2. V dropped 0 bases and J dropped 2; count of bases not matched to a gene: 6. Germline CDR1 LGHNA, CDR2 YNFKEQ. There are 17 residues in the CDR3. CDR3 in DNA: TGTGCCAGCAGCCAAGATGGGCCTAGCGGGAACACAGATACGCAGTATTTT. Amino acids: CASSQDGPSGNTDTQYF.